A selection of T cell receptor beta chains follows, all from one sample in a study of T cell responses to AZD1222 COVID-19 vaccine. Using immunoSEQ multiplex PCR, the repertoire was profiled, and TCRdb retains in-frame clones only, with some absent. The sample lists about 100,000 clones; roughly nine tenths were seen once. Sample: peripheral blood, taken on day 0 of AZD1222 vaccination. The receptors originated from an adult in good health. Each CDR3 is given with its conserved first and last residue. Fields, in order: clone size, V gene, CDR3 length, D gene, J gene, CDR3 protein, CDR3 DNA. A D gene is named only where the DNA matches it firmly. Size is omitted from some rows. Given values are once, few, many or a class for expanded clones.

clone size: once; V gene: TRBV28; CDR3 length: 13; D gene: .; J gene: TRBJ1-5; CDR3 protein: CASSSGINQPQHF; CDR3 DNA: TGTGCCAGCAGTTCGGGGATCAATCAGCCCCAGCATTTT
clone size: .; V gene: TRBV27; CDR3 length: 15; D gene: .; J gene: TRBJ2-7; CDR3 protein: CASSLSLVTGSEQYF; CDR3 DNA: TGTGCCAGCAGTTTATCGCTCGTGACAGGAAGCGAGCAGTACTTC
clone size: .; V gene: TRBV18; CDR3 length: 18; D gene: TRBD1; J gene: TRBJ1-1; CDR3 protein: CASSPGTGGAGMNTEAFF; CDR3 DNA: TGTGCCAGCTCACCCGGGACAGGGGGCGCGGGAATGAACACTGAAGCTTTCTTT
clone size: few; V gene: TRBV3-1/TRBV3-2; CDR3 length: 13; D gene: .; J gene: TRBJ2-1; CDR3 protein: CASSQSGTNEQFF; CDR3 DNA: TGTGCCAGCAGCCAAAGCGGAACCAATGAGCAGTTCTTC
clone size: .; V gene: TRBV3-1/TRBV3-2; CDR3 length: 14; D gene: TRBD1; J gene: TRBJ1-1; CDR3 protein: CASSQGGQGTEAFF; CDR3 DNA: TGTGCCAGCAGCCAAGGGGGACAGGGTACTGAAGCTTTCTTT
clone size: .; V gene: TRBV5-1; CDR3 length: 17; D gene: TRBD2; J gene: TRBJ2-3; CDR3 protein: CASSSGLTSGSTDTQYF; CDR3 DNA: TGCGCCAGCAGCTCGGGGTTGACTAGCGGGAGCACAGATACGCAGTATTTT
clone size: .; V gene: TRBV20-1; CDR3 length: 10; D gene: .; J gene: TRBJ1-2; CDR3 protein: CSARAYGYTF; CDR3 DNA: TGCAGTGCTAGAGCCTATGGCTACACCTTC
clone size: .; V gene: TRBV19; CDR3 length: 13; D gene: .; J gene: TRBJ2-1; CDR3 protein: CASSIDREVEQFF; CDR3 DNA: TGTGCCAGTAGTATAGACAGGGAGGTTGAGCAGTTCTTC
clone size: once; V gene: TRBV19; CDR3 length: 11; D gene: .; J gene: TRBJ1-1; CDR3 protein: CASTMYTEAFF; CDR3 DNA: TGTGCCAGTACAATGTACACTGAAGCTTTCTTT
clone size: few; V gene: TRBV11-2; CDR3 length: 17; D gene: TRBD2; J gene: TRBJ2-3; CDR3 protein: CASSHQPAGTSTDTQYF; CDR3 DNA: TGTGCCAGCAGCCACCAGCCAGCGGGAACTAGCACAGATACGCAGTATTTT
clone size: .; V gene: TRBV18; CDR3 length: 17; D gene: TRBD2; J gene: TRBJ2-2; CDR3 protein: CASSPGTSGSGTGELFF; CDR3 DNA: TGTGCCAGCTCCCCCGGGACTAGCGGGAGCGGTACCGGGGAGCTGTTTTTT
clone size: .; V gene: TRBV5-1; CDR3 length: 15; D gene: TRBD2; J gene: TRBJ2-7; CDR3 protein: CASSRTSGTTYEQYF; CDR3 DNA: TGCGCCAGCAGCCGAACTAGCGGCACTACCTACGAGCAGTACTTC
clone size: few; V gene: TRBV9; CDR3 length: 15; D gene: TRBD1; J gene: TRBJ2-1; CDR3 protein: CASSVGQGAKREQFF; CDR3 DNA: TGTGCCAGCAGCGTCGGCCAGGGGGCCAAACGGGAGCAGTTCTTC
clone size: .; V gene: TRBV9; CDR3 length: 15; D gene: TRBD1; J gene: TRBJ1-2; CDR3 protein: CASSVGTVRNYGYTF; CDR3 DNA: TGTGCCAGCAGCGTTGGGACAGTTCGTAACTATGGCTACACCTTC
clone size: .; V gene: TRBV6-2/TRBV6-3; CDR3 length: 11; D gene: .; J gene: TRBJ2-1; CDR3 protein: CASSYNHEQFF; CDR3 DNA: TGTGCCAGCAGTTACAATCATGAGCAGTTCTTC
clone size: few; V gene: TRBV28; CDR3 length: 17; D gene: TRBD1; J gene: TRBJ1-2; CDR3 protein: CASSLNPGTGKKEGYTF; CDR3 DNA: TGTGCCAGCAGTTTAAACCCTGGGACAGGGAAAAAAGAAGGCTACACCTTC
clone size: .; V gene: TRBV10-2; CDR3 length: 12; D gene: .; J gene: TRBJ1-1; CDR3 protein: CASRAGGTEAFF; CDR3 DNA: TGCGCCAGCAGGGCCGGGGGCACTGAAGCTTTCTTT
clone size: .; V gene: TRBV6-5; CDR3 length: 14; D gene: TRBD2; J gene: TRBJ2-7; CDR3 protein: CASTKLAESYEQYF; CDR3 DNA: TGTGCCAGCACCAAACTAGCGGAATCCTACGAGCAGTACTTC
clone size: .; V gene: TRBV4-1; CDR3 length: 14; D gene: TRBD2; J gene: TRBJ2-7; CDR3 protein: CASSPGGTSYEQYF; CDR3 DNA: TGCGCCAGCAGCCCGGGGGGAACCTCCTACGAGCAGTACTTC
clone size: .; V gene: TRBV9; CDR3 length: 15; D gene: TRBD1; J gene: TRBJ1-6; CDR3 protein: CASSSNRGSNSPLHF; CDR3 DNA: TGTGCCAGCAGCTCGAACAGGGGGAGTAATTCACCCCTCCACTTT
clone size: .; V gene: TRBV4-1; CDR3 length: 16; D gene: .; J gene: TRBJ1-2; CDR3 protein: CASSQVPRGLDYGYTF; CDR3 DNA: TGCGCCAGCAGCCAAGTCCCTCGGGGGCTCGACTATGGCTACACCTTC
clone size: .; V gene: TRBV28; CDR3 length: 14; D gene: .; J gene: TRBJ2-3; CDR3 protein: CASSLAGPTDTQYF; CDR3 DNA: TGTGCCAGCAGTTTAGCGGGACCCACAGATACGCAGTATTTT
clone size: .; V gene: TRBV28; CDR3 length: 15; D gene: .; J gene: TRBJ1-2; CDR3 protein: CASKTPTDSPHGYTF; CDR3 DNA: TGTGCCAGCAAAACTCCGACGGACAGCCCTCATGGCTACACCTTC
clone size: .; V gene: TRBV5-1; CDR3 length: 15; D gene: TRBD2; J gene: TRBJ2-3; CDR3 protein: CASSVLAGHTDTQYF; CDR3 DNA: TGCGCCAGCAGCGTACTAGCGGGACACACAGATACGCAGTATTTT
clone size: .; V gene: TRBV7-2; CDR3 length: 15; D gene: .; J gene: TRBJ1-3; CDR3 protein: CASSLAPGGGNTIYF; CDR3 DNA: TGTGCCAGCAGCTTAGCGCCGGGGGGCGGAAACACCATATATTTT
clone size: .; V gene: TRBV6-1; CDR3 length: 13; D gene: .; J gene: TRBJ1-5; CDR3 protein: CASSDPSYQPQHF; CDR3 DNA: TGTGCCAGCAGTGACCCCAGTTATCAGCCCCAGCATTTT
clone size: .; V gene: TRBV5-1; CDR3 length: 16; D gene: TRBD1; J gene: TRBJ1-3; CDR3 protein: CASSSGQSHSGNTIYF; CDR3 DNA: TGCGCCAGCAGCTCGGGACAGTCCCACTCTGGAAACACCATATATTTT
clone size: .; V gene: TRBV24-1; CDR3 length: 11; D gene: .; J gene: TRBJ1-2; CDR3 protein: CATSPNYGYTF; CDR3 DNA: TGTGCCACCAGCCCTAACTATGGCTACACCTTC
clone size: .; V gene: TRBV27; CDR3 length: 14; D gene: TRBD1; J gene: TRBJ1-4; CDR3 protein: CASSYRGQNEKLFF; CDR3 DNA: TGTGCCAGCAGTTACAGGGGACAGAATGAAAAACTGTTTTTT
clone size: .; V gene: TRBV30; CDR3 length: 16; D gene: .; J gene: TRBJ1-5; CDR3 protein: CAWSYGEARRNQPQHF; CDR3 DNA: TGTGCCTGGAGCTATGGTGAGGCACGCAGGAATCAGCCCCAGCATTTT
clone size: .; V gene: TRBV5-6; CDR3 length: 14; D gene: .; J gene: TRBJ1-1; CDR3 protein: CASSSRVGYTEAFF; CDR3 DNA: TGTGCCAGCAGCTCCAGGGTTGGGTACACTGAAGCTTTCTTT
clone size: .; V gene: TRBV19; CDR3 length: 13; D gene: .; J gene: TRBJ1-6; CDR3 protein: CASSPEYNSPLHF; CDR3 DNA: TGTGCCAGTAGTCCAGAGTATAATTCACCCCTCCACTTT
clone size: .; V gene: TRBV30; CDR3 length: 14; D gene: .; J gene: TRBJ2-3; CDR3 protein: CAWSVLRDADTQYF; CDR3 DNA: TGTGCCTGGAGTGTACTCCGTGACGCAGATACGCAGTATTTT
clone size: .; V gene: TRBV5-1; CDR3 length: 18; D gene: TRBD2; J gene: TRBJ2-5; CDR3 protein: CASSLSNGSGRAVETQYF; CDR3 DNA: TGCGCCAGCAGCTTGAGCAACGGTAGCGGGAGGGCCGTTGAGACCCAGTACTTC
clone size: .; V gene: TRBV5-1; CDR3 length: 13; D gene: .; J gene: TRBJ1-1; CDR3 protein: CASSIALNTEAFF; CDR3 DNA: TGCGCCAGCAGCATCGCACTGAACACTGAAGCTTTCTTT